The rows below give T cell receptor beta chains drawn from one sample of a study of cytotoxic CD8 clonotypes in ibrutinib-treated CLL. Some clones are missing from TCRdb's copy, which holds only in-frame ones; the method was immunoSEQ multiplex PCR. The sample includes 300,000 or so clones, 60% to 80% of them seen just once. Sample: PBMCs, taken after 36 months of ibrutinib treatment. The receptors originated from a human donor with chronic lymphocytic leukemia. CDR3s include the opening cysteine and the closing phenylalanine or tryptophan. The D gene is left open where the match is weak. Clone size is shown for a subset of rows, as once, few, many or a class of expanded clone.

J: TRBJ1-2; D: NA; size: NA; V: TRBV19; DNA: TGTGCCAGTAGTGAACCCCCCCCAGGCCCCACGGGCTACACCTTC; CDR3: CASSEPPPGPTGYTF
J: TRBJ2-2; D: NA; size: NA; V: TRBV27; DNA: TGTGCCAGCAGGAGACACAATACCGGGGAGCTGTTTTTT; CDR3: CASRRHNTGELFF
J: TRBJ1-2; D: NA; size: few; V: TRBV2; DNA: TGTGCCAGCAGGGGGGCCGGGGGCGGCTATGGCTACACCTTC; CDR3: CASRGAGGGYGYTF
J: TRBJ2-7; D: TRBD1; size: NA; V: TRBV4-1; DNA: TGCGCCAGCAGCCTCCCAGGGGGCGACGAGCAGTACTTC; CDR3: CASSLPGGDEQYF
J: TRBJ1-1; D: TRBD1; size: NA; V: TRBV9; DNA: TGTGCCAGCAGCGCCTCGACAGGGACCACTGAAGCTTTCTTT; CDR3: CASSASTGTTEAFF
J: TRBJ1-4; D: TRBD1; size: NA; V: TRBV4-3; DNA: TGCGCCAGCAGCCAAGATCCGGGACAGCTAAATGAAAAACTGTTTTTT; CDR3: CASSQDPGQLNEKLFF
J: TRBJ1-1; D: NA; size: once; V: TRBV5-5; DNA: TGTGCCAGCAGCTCGATGTACCAGGCAGGGAACACTGAAGCTTTCTTT; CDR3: CASSSMYQAGNTEAFF
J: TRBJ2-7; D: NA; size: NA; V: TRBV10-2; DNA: TGCGCCAGCAGTGAGTACATGAGCTCCTACGAGCAGTACTTC; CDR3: CASSEYMSSYEQYF
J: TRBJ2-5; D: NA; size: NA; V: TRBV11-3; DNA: TGTGCCAGCAGCTTAGAAGAACAAGAGACCCAGTACTTC; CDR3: CASSLEEQETQYF
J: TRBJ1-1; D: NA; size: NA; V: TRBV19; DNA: TGTGCCAGTAGTGTGCACCCAAACACTGAAGCTTTCTTT; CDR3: CASSVHPNTEAFF
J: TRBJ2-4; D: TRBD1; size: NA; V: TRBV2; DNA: TGTGCCAACGGACAGGCGGGAAACATTCAGTACTTC; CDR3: CANGQAGNIQYF
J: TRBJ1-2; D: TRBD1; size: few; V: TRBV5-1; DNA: TGCGCCAGCAGCTTCACAGGGGGGTTTGGCTACACCTTC; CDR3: CASSFTGGFGYTF
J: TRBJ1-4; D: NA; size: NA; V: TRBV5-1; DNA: TGCGCCAGCAGCGAAGCGACAGGACACAATGAAAAACTGTTTTTT; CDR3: CASSEATGHNEKLFF
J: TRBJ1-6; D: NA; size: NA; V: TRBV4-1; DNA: TGCGCCAGCAGCCTGACACTTGATTCACCCCTCCACTTT; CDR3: CASSLTLDSPLHF
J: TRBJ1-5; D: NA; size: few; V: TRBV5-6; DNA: TGTGCCAGCAGCTTGGGACTGATAAATCAGCCCCAGCATTTT; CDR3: CASSLGLINQPQHF
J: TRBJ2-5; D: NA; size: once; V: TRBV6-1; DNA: TGTGCCAGCAGTGAAGTGGGCAGGGGTCGCGAGACCCAGTACTTC; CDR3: CASSEVGRGRETQYF
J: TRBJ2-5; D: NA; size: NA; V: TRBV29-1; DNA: TGCAGCGCCGCCGGCAGAACCATCCAAGAGACCCAGTACTTC; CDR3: CSAAGRTIQETQYF
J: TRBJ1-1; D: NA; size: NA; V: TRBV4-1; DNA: TGCGCCAGCAGCCAAACCCTCCGCCGGGAGAACACTGAAGCTTTCTTT; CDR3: CASSQTLRRENTEAFF
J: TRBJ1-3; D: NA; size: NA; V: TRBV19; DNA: TGTGCCAGTACAGGCTCTGGAAACACCATATATTTT; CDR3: CASTGSGNTIYF
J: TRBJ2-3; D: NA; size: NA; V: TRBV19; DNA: TGTGCCAGTAGTATTCGGACGGGGACCACAGATACGCAGTATTTT; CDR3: CASSIRTGTTDTQYF
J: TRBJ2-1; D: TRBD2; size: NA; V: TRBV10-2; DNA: TGCGCCAGCAGTGGTGAGACTAGCGGGAGGCTGCCCTACAATGAGCAGTTCTTC; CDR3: CASSGETSGRLPYNEQFF
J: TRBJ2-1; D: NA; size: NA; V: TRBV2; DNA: TGTGCCAGCAATGATGGACCGAGTCTAGCGTTTTTCTTC; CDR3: CASNDGPSLAFFF
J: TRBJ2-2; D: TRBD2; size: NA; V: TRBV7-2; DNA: TGTGCCAGCAGCCCCGGGACTAGTTGGACCGGGGAGCTGTTTTTT; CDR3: CASSPGTSWTGELFF
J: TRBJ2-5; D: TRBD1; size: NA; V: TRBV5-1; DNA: TGCGCCAGCAGCTCCGACAGGGGAGAGACCCAGTACTTC; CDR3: CASSSDRGETQYF
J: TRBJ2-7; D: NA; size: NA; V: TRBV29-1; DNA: TGCAGCGTTGAGTTTGGGACGCCGTACGAGCAGTACTTC; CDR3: CSVEFGTPYEQYF
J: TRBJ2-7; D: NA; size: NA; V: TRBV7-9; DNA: TGTGCCAGCAGCTCCCTTGCCTCCTACGAGCAGTACTTC; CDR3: CASSSLASYEQYF
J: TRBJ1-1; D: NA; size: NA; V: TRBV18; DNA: TGTGCCAGCTCACCGACGACAGGTAACACTGAAGCTTTCTTT; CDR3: CASSPTTGNTEAFF
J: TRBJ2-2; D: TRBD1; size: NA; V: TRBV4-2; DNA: TGTGCCAGCAGCCTCCAACTCACATTGGACAGGAGAACCGGGGAGCTGTTTTTT; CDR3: CASSLQLTLDRRTGELFF
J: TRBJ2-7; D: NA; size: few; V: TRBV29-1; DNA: TGCAGCGTTGCTATGGGTCGGGACGAGCAGTACTTC; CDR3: CSVAMGRDEQYF
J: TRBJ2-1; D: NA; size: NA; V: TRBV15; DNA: TGTGCCACCAGCAGAGGGCAGGGTTGGCATGAGCAGTTCTTC; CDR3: CATSRGQGWHEQFF
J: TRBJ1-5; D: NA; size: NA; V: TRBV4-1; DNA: TGCGCCAGCAGCCAAGAGTGGGCTCCGCCCCAGCATTTT; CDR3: CASSQEWAPPQHF
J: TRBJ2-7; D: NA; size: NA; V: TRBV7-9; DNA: TGTGCCAGCAGCGACACGGAACTCCACGAGCAGTACTTC; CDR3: CASSDTELHEQYF
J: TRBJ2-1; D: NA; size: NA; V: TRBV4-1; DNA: TGCGCCAGCAGCCAGGTAGGGGAGGATGAGCAGTTCTTC; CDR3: CASSQVGEDEQFF
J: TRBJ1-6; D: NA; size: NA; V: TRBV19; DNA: TGTGCCAGTACCCCCCGTTTTACAGGCTATAATTCACCCCTCCACTTT; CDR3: CASTPRFTGYNSPLHF
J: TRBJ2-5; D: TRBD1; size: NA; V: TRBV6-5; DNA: TGTGCCAGCAGCAGCAGGGGGTTGGCAGAGACCCAGTACTTC; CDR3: CASSSRGLAETQYF
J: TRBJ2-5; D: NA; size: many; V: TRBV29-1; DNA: TGCAGCGTTGGAGGGGGGACCCAGTACTTC; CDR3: CSVGGGTQYF
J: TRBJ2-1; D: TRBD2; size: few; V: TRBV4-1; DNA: TGCGCCAGCAGCCCAGGACTAGCGTCGTCGGGTCGCCATGAGCAGTTCTTC; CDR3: CASSPGLASSGRHEQFF
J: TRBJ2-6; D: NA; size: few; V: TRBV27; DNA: TGTGCCAGCAGTTTACGCGGTTCTGGGGCCAACGTCCTGACTTTC; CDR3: CASSLRGSGANVLTF
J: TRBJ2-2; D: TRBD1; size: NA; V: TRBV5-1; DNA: TGCGCCAGCAGCTTGGCCGGACAGGGGGCCAACACCGGGGAGCTGTTTTTT; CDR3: CASSLAGQGANTGELFF
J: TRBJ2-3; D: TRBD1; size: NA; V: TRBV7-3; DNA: TGTGCCAGCAGCTCGGCAGGGGGCTCAGATACGCAGTATTTT; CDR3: CASSSAGGSDTQYF
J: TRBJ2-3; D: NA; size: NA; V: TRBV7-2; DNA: TGTGCCAGCAGCTGGCGGGGAGATACGCAGTATTTT; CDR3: CASSWRGDTQYF
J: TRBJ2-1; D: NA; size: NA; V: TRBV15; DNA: TGTGCCACCAGCGATGTCATGGTCAATGAGCAGTTCTTC; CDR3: CATSDVMVNEQFF
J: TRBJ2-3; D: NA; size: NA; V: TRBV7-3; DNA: TGTGCCAGCAGCCCATTAGGGGGATTAGAAGGGGATACGCAGTATTTT; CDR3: CASSPLGGLEGDTQYF
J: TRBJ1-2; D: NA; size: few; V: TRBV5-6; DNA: TGTGCCAGCAGCTTGGCCCCGGGTCCAAACTATGGCTACACCTTC; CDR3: CASSLAPGPNYGYTF
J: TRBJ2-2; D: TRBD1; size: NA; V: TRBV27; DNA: TGTGCCAGCAGTCTCCGGGACAGACGTTTCGGGGAGCTGTTTTTT; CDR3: CASSLRDRRFGELFF
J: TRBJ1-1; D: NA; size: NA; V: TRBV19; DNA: TGTGCCAGTCGCCTGGGCACTGAAGCTTTCTTT; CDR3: CASRLGTEAFF
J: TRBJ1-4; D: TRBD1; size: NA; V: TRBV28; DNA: TGTGCCAGCAGGGGGACAGGTTATGAAAAACTGTTTTTT; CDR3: CASRGTGYEKLFF
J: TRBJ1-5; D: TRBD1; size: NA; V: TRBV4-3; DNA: TGCGCCAGCAGCCAAACCCCGGGCCAGGGGGGACGATGGAATCAGCCCCAGCATTTT; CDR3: CASSQTPGQGGRWNQPQHF
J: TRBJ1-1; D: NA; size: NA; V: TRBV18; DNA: TGTGCCAGCTCACTTCTGGGGGAGGTGACTGAAGCTTTCTTT; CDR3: CASSLLGEVTEAFF
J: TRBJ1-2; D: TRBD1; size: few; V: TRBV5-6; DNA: TGTGCCAGCAGCTTGGGGGACAGTCTCTATGGCTACACCTTC; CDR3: CASSLGDSLYGYTF
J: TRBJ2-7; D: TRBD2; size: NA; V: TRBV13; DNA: TGTGCCAGCAGCCCCGCGGGAGGGACCTACGAGCAGTACTTC; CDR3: CASSPAGGTYEQYF
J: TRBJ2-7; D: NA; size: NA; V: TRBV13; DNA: TGTGCCAGCAGCCCCCAAAGGGCCTTCTCCTACGAGCAGTACTTC; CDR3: CASSPQRAFSYEQYF
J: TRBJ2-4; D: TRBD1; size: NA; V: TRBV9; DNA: TGTGCCAGCAGCGTATATCCCTGGAAGGGACAGGGGGCCTATTCAAGCAAAAACATTCAGTACTTC; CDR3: CASSVYPWKGQGAYSSKNIQYF
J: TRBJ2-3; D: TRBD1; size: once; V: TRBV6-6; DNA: TGTGCCAGCCTTAGACGGTGGACAGGGGCGGCAGATACGCAGTATTTT; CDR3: CASLRRWTGAADTQYF
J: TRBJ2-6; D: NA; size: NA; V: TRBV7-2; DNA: TGTGCCAGCAGCCAACTCCGGAGCACTGGGGCCAACGTCCTGACTTTC; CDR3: CASSQLRSTGANVLTF